This T cell receptor beta chain derives from a study of technical replicates of blood from several donors. Repertoires were generated with immunoSEQ multiplex PCR, while TCRdb's copy carries only in-frame clones and drops some. This sample carries about 82,000 clones, around 92% of them seen once, and the ten largest clones take roughly 0.26%. Germline V gives CDR1 SNHLY, CDR2 FYNNEI. There are 13 residues in the CDR3. V lost 6 bases, J lost 5 bases, and 10 bases lay in between. This TCR was recovered from a human donor in good health. The sample taken for sequencing was T cells isolated from PBMCs. The gene calls are TRBV2 and TRBJ2-2, with D maybe TRBD1 (7 bases). CDR3 sequence reads: CASREGATGELFF. The CDR3 DNA is TGTGCCAGCAGGGAGGGGGCGACCGGGGAGCTGTTTTTT.